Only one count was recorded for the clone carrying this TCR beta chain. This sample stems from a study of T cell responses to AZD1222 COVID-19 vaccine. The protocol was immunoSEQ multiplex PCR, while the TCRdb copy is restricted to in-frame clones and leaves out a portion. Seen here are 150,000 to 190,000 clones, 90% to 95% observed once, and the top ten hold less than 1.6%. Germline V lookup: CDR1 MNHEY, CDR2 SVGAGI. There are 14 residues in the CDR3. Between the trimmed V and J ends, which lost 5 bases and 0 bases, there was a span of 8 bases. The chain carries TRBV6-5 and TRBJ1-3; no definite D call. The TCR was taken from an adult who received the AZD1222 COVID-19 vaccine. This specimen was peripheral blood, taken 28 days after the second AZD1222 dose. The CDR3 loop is CASSTTNSGNTIYF. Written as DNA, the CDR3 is TGTGCCAGCAGTACCACCAACTCTGGAAACACCATATATTTT.